This T cell receptor beta chain comes out of a study of T cells in Graves' hyperthyroidism and ophthalmopathy. Study at large: At initial diagnosis, before any treatment had begun, peripheral blood was obtained.

The V end lost 7 bases, the J end lost 4 bases, and 15 bases lay between the germline ends. The germline gives CDR1 MDHEN, CDR2 SYDVKM. This CDR3 comprises 14 residues. This clonotype was observed at least ten times. Template material for amplifying TCR beta CDR3 regions consisted of RNA transcripts. TCR CDR3 regions were first amplified by RT-PCR with HTBI primers. A single record per CDR3 protein comes from TCRdb applying MiXCR to the multiplex PCR reads. The sample holds roughly 720,000 distinct CDR3 sequences; 15% to 20% are singletons and the top ten take around 15%. Pregnant or lactating patients were excluded, as were those with uncontrolled infection or other autoimmune disease. The authors took PBMCs from 10 ml fresh peripheral blood.

This sequence originates from a man aged 50 to 59 with Graves' hyperthyroidism. Sequencing used blood. The rearrangement links TRBV28 to TRBJ2-3, with D perhaps matching TRBD2 (6 bases). The CDR3 is CASTPELAADTQYF. In nucleotides, the CDR3 is TGTGCCAGCACCCCCGAACTAGCAGCAGATACGCAGTATTTT.